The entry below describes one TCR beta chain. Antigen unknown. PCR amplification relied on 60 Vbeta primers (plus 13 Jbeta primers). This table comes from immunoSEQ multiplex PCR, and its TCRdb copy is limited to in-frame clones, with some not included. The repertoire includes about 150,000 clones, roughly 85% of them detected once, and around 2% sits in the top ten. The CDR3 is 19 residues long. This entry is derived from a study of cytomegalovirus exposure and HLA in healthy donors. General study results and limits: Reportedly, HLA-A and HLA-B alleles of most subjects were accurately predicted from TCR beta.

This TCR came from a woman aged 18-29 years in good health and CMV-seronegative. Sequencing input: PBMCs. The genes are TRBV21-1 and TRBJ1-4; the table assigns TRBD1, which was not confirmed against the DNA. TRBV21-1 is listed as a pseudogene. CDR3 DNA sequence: TGTGCCAGCAGCACTCCTCAGAGAAACCCGGGACAGCCTAATGAAAAACTGTTTTTT. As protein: CASSTPQRNPGQPNEKLFF.